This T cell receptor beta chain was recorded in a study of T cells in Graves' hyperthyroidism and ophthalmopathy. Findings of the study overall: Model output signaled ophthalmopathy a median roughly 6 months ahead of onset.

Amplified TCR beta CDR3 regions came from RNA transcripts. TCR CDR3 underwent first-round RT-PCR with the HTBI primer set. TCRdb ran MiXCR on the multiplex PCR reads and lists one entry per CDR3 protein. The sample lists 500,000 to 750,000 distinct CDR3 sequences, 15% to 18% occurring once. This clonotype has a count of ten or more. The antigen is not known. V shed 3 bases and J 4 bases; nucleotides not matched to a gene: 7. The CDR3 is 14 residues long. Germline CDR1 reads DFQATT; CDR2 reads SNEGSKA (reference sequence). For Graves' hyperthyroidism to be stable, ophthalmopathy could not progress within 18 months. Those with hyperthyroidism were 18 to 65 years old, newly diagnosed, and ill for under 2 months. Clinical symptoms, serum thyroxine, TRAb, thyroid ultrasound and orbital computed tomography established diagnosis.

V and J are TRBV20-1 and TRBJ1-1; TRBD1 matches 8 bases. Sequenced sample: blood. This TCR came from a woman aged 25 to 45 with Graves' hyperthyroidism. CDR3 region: CSASLDRDGTEAFF. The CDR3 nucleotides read TGCAGTGCTAGCCTGGACAGGGACGGCACTGAAGCTTTCTTT.